Below, one T cell receptor beta chain is given with its context. Its specificity is not known. The ends were cut back, 3 bases at V and 2 bases at J, with 16 bases in the middle. Germline V gives CDR1 KGHSH, CDR2 LQKENI. The CDR3 is 16 amino acids. The treatment is: roughly ten-day PBMC culture with coronavirus spike peptide pools or control peptides (ViraFEST assay). The unexposed donor's CD4+ T cells were collected before the COVID-19 pandemic (2011-2018). The sample belongs to a study of vaccination and CD4 T cells after COVID-19. Study-wide context: Stimulation of cells relied on overlapping spike peptides derived from SARS-CoV-2, HCoV-NL63, HCoV-OC43 and HCoV-229E.

Oncomine TCR Beta short-read sequencing was applied to DNA from cultured CD4+ T cells. TCRdb reprocessed the PCR reads via MiXCR and lists one record per CDR3 protein. This sample has approximately 2,500 distinct CDR3 sequences, with roughly 28% found just once. General study findings and limits: SARS-CoV-2-reactive clonotype medians increased from roughly 21 to 40, not significantly.

The source material was CD4+ T cells from blood, cultured in vitro. The clonotype comes from a human donor in good health. This rearrangement joins TRBV18 to TRBJ1-2; D is perhaps TRBD1 (6 bases). The CDR3 DNA reads as TGTGCCAGCTCACCGATGGGAGGGGGATTGAACTATGGCTACACCTTC. It specifies CASSPMGGGLNYGYTF.